Presented here are 12 T cell receptor beta chains from one specimen sequenced in a study of T cell changes during pregnancy in multiple sclerosis. Assay used: immunoSEQ multiplex PCR; TCRdb lists only in-frame clones, some missing. The table has 40,000 or so clones, roughly 90% seen once. The input for sequencing was CD8+ T cells from peripheral blood mononuclear cells, taken in the first trimester of pregnancy. These receptors all come from a female donor with multiple sclerosis, enrolled in a pregnancy study.

This chain links TRBV6-4 with TRBJ2-6; the match to TRBD1 covers 11 bases. Germline values: CDR1 MRHNA, CDR2 SNTAGT. This CDR3 is 17 amino acids long. The trim removed 2 bases at V and 0 bases at J, leaving 0 bases unmatched. The CDR3 nucleotides read TGTGCCAGCAGTGACGGGACAGGGGGCTCTGGGGCCAACGTCCTGACTTTC. The encoded protein is CASSDGTGGSGANVLTF.

This clone has a single count. The chain uses TRBV19 and TRBJ2-7, with TRBD1 matching 11 bases. The CDR3 has 15 amino acids. The V and J ends lost 4 bases and 3 bases, in that order; junction bases with no gene match: 5. Per the germline V gene, CDR1 is LNHDA and CDR2 is SQIVND (reference sequence). The CDR3 DNA is TGTGCCAGTAGTACTTACGGGACAGGGGGCTACGAGCAGTACTTC. Protein: CASSTYGTGGYEQYF. The whole variable domain, filled in from reference TRBV19 and TRBJ2-7, reads DGGITQSPKYLFRKEGQNVTLSCEQNLNHDAMYWYRQDPGQGLRLIYYSQIVNDFQKGDIAEGYSVSREKKESFPLTVTSAQKNPTAFYLCASSTYGTGGYEQYFGPGTRLTVT.

The chain couples TRBV11-2 to TRBJ1-5; 8 positions agree with TRBD1. This CDR3 region has 15 residues. The junction had 4 bases not matched to a gene; V was cut back by 0 bases and J by 6 bases. Germline lookup yields CDR1 SGHAT and CDR2 FQNNGV. The CDR3 DNA follows: TGTGCCAGCAGCTTAGAGGCAGGGGGCTCTCAGCCCCAGCATTTT. It translates to CASSLEAGGSQPQHF.

This chain uses TRBV6-5 with TRBJ2-1; a weak D match, TRBD2 (7 bases). There are 15 residues in the CDR3. Trimming pared 2 bases from V and 6 bases from J, leaving 14 bases between. CDR1 and CDR2 from the germline V gene are MNHEY and SVGAGI. The CDR3 sequence: CASSYMGGASNEQFF. The DNA of the CDR3 is TGTGCCAGCAGTTACATGGGGGGGGCTTCCAATGAGCAGTTCTTC.

V and J are TRBV6-6 and TRBJ2-6; 7 bases line up with TRBD1. The CDR3 extends over 15 amino acids. Unmatched junction bases numbered 0, after V lost 4 bases and J lost 0 bases. The germline V gene has CDR1 MNHNY and CDR2 SVGAGI (reference sequence). The CDR3 sequence is CASSWDSSGANVLTF. The DNA for the CDR3 is TGTGCCAGCAGTTGGGACAGCTCTGGGGCCAACGTCCTGACTTTC.

The chain combines TRBV9 with TRBJ2-5; D may be TRBD2 (7 bases). Trimming shortened V by 3 bases and J by 4 bases, and 19 bases separated the two germline ends. CDR3 size: 16 residues. The germline V gene has CDR1 SGDLS and CDR2 YYNGEE. The CDR3 protein is CASSEGRAPGVETQYF. In nucleotides, the CDR3 is TGTGCCAGCAGCGAAGGGAGGGCCCCAGGGGTAGAGACCCAGTACTTC. Combining the CDR3 with reference TRBV9 and TRBJ2-5 gives the whole variable domain DSGVTQTPKHLITATGQRVTLRCSPRSGDLSVYWYQQSLDQGLQFLIQYYNGEERAKGNILERFSAQQFPDLHSELNLSSLELGDSALYFCASSEGRAPGVETQYFGPGTRLLVL.

This clone appeared a single time. This chain uses TRBV5-6 with TRBJ1-2; 8 nucleotides align to TRBD1. The CDR3 totals 14 residues. Germline values: CDR1 SGHDT, CDR2 YYEEEE. V dropped 2 bases and J dropped 5; count of bases not matched to a gene: 5. CDR3 sequence (DNA): TGTGCCAGCAGCTTTTCGACAGGGGTTTATGGCTACACCTTC. Its translation: CASSFSTGVYGYTF.

V usage is TRBV9 and J usage is TRBJ1-2, with TRBD1 matching 7 bases. The CDR3 has 17 amino acids. Per germline, CDR1 SGDLS and CDR2 YYNGEE. J gave up 0 bases and V 4 bases, and 12 bases lay outside the gene matches. The CDR3 loop is CASSTSRTGAANYGYTF. The CDR3 DNA is TGTGCCAGCAGCACTTCCCGGACAGGAGCAGCTAACTATGGCTACACCTTC.

The gene calls are TRBV7-9 and TRBJ2-5; 8 bases fit TRBD1. Germline trimming cut 4 bases from V and 5 bases from J; bases unmatched to any gene: 15. The CDR3 sequence is 17 residues long. Germline V CDR1 and CDR2: SEHNR, FQNEAQ (reference sequence). DNA of the CDR3: TGTGCCAGCAGCTCCAACAGGGGGATACTAAGAGAGGAGACCCAGTACTTC. Translated, it gives CASSSNRGILREETQYF.

The V gene is TRBV29-1, the J gene TRBJ1-1; D remains unclear. The CDR3 has 11 residues. The V gene's germline CDR1 is SQVTM and CDR2 ANQGSEA. Trimming removed 7 bases at V and 1 base at J, with 7 bases between. The CDR3 DNA reads as TGCAGCGGAACAGAGAACACTGAAGCTTTCTTT. Translated, it gives CSGTENTEAFF. The whole variable domain, remainder taken from reference TRBV29-1 and TRBJ1-1, is SAVISQKPSRDICQRGTSLTIQCQVDSQVTMMFWYRQQPGQSLTLIATANQGSEATYESGFVIDKFPISRPNLTFSTLTVSNMSPEDSSIYLCSGTENTEAFFGQGTRLTVV.

The genes are TRBV27 and TRBJ2-3; 7 positions agree with TRBD1. The junction had 18 bases not matched to a gene; V was cut back by 7 bases and J by 2 bases. CDR3 length: 18 amino acids. Germline values: CDR1 MNHEY, CDR2 SMNVEV (reference sequence). CDR3 sequence (DNA): TGTGCCAGCACCCCGACAGGGACAACCTTATTCCTCACAGATACGCAGTATTTT. Amino acids: CASTPTGTTLFLTDTQYF.

This chain connects TRBV11-2 to TRBJ2-7; D may be TRBD2 (6 bases). This CDR3 region has 13 residues. CDR1 and CDR2 (germline): SGHAT, FQNNGV. Trimming took 4 bases from V and 1 from J, leaving 8 bases between them. The CDR3 nucleotides are TGTGCCAGCAGCTGGGACTTGTCCTACGAGCAGTACTTC. This sequence encodes CASSWDLSYEQYF.